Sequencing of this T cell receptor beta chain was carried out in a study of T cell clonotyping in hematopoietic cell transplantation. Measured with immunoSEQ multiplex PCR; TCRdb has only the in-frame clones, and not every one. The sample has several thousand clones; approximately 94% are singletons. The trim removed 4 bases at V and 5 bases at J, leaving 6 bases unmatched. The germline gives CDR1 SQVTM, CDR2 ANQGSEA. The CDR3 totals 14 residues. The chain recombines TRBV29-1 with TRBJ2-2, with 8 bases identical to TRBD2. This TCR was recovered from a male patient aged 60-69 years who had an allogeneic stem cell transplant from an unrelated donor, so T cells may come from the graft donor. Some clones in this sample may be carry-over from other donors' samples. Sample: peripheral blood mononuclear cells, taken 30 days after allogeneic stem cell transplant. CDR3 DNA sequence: TGCAGCGTTGCGGGGGGGGAAGGGACCGGGGAGCTGTTTTTT. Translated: CSVAGGEGTGELFF.